This T cell receptor beta chain is from a study of early stage breast cancer tumors. The wider study: About 80% of the 16 invasive tumors were ER+, PR+ and HER2-.

Blood replicates held 0.5 ug DNA, tumor or normal breast roughly 1.5 ug, two each. Some clones are missing from TCRdb's copy, which holds only in-frame ones; the method was immunoSEQ multiplex PCR. This sample has some 14,000 clones, with roughly 83% found just once. This clone was found once. The antigen is unknown. Study conclusions and caveats: Tumor and normal breast were distinguished via blood comparison in about 90% of the 16 patients. Chain pairing and CD4, CD8 or FOXP3 expression were not captured.

With 0 bases removed from V and 0 bases from J, the gap between germline ends came to 6 bases. Germline-derived CDR1 and CDR2 are MNHEY and SVGAGI. This CDR3 has 15 amino acids. The chain uses TRBV6-5 and TRBJ1-3; D is undetermined. The sample was normal breast tissue next to the tumor. The sequence came from a person aged 45-65 years with breast cancer. DNA of the CDR3: TGTGCCAGCAGTTACTCAGGGAACTCTGGAAACACCATATATTTT. Its protein is CASSYSGNSGNTIYF.